This T cell receptor (beta chain) emerged from a study of T cells in Graves' hyperthyroidism and ophthalmopathy. On this clonotype: Its antigen is unidentified.

A patient was excluded if there was uncontrolled infection, other autoimmune disease, pregnancy or lactation. Study-wide results and caveats: Within blood appeared most thyroid clonotypes that had expanded above 0.001.

The germline V gene encodes CDR1 SGHTA and CDR2 FQGNSA. J gave up 4 bases and V 5 bases, and 9 bases lay outside the gene matches. The CDR3 contains 15 residues. What was amplified from RNA transcripts were TCR beta CDR3 regions. Primed by the HTBI set, a first-round RT-PCR was run on the TCR CDR3. One entry per CDR3 protein results from TCRdb running MiXCR on the multiplex PCR reads. The profile shows around 350,000 distinct CDR3 sequences, over 10% of them singletons. Sequencing used blood. This chain links TRBV7-2 with TRBJ2-5; 8 nucleotides align to TRBD1. This receptor was obtained from a woman aged 18-29 years with Graves' hyperthyroidism. The CDR3 bases are TGTGCCAGCAGCACCCGGGACAGGAGGGGAGAGACCCAGTACTTC. It codes for CASSTRDRRGETQYF.